This T cell receptor beta chain was found in a study of shared clonotypes between healthy human individuals. Study-level points and caveats: Few donors restricted represented genetic and exposure-history diversity. The study found about 5% of naive CD4 clonotypes shared across a few donors.

Points on this clone: Its matching antigen is unknown.

Positive CCR7 selection of CD45RO-negative cells yielded the naive CD8 cells, and terminally differentiated effector memory CD45RA+ cells were excluded. CDR1 WSHSY and CDR2 SAAADI come from the germline V gene. CDR3 length: 16 amino acids. V was clipped by 7 bases and J by 4 bases; unmatched bases: 9. The genomic DNA of each subset was split evenly across several immunoSEQ plates. The repertoire was sequenced with immunoSEQ multiplex PCR; TCRdb's copy has only in-frame clones and lacks some. The sample holds roughly 810,000 clones, around 96% seen once. This chain connects TRBV10-2 to TRBJ2-6, with TRBD1 matching over 8 bases. The sequenced material came from naive CD8+ T cells sorted from blood. The sequence derives from a man aged 25 to 40 in good health. CDR3 amino acids: CASTGDRTPGANVLTF. The CDR3 region has the DNA TGCGCCAGCACAGGGGACAGGACGCCGGGGGCCAACGTCCTGACTTTC.